This is a list of T cell receptor beta chains from one sample in a study of T-cell reconstitution after alpha-beta-depleted transplantation in children. TCRdb re-called the PCR reads with MiXCR, one entry per CDR3 protein. The data hold 240,000 or so distinct CDR3 sequences, with roughly 8% observed a single time. The specimen comprised PBMCs, mostly from graft donor cells, sampled 180 days after TCRalphabeta/CD19-depleted stem cell transplant. The receptors were sampled from a male patient younger than 18 who had a stem cell transplant for acute lymphoblastic leukemia, so the T cells may come from the graft donor. Both conserved end residues are part of each CDR3. D genes are given only for firm matches. A row's size may be missing; if present it is once, few, many or a size class.

TRBV4-1,many,TRBJ2-1,-,CASSHNRVYEQFF,TGCGCCAGCAGCCACAACAGGGTCTATGAGCAGTTCTTC
TRBV20-1,many,TRBJ2-5,-,CSAGDGQETQYF,TGCAGTGCTGGGGACGGGCAAGAGACCCAGTACTTC
TRBV10-3,many,TRBJ2-7,TRBD1,CAISRDRGELEQYF,TGTGCCATCAGTCGGGACAGGGGGGAATTGGAGCAGTACTTC
TRBV19,-,TRBJ1-1,-,CASSMGGSLAEAFF,TGTGCCAGTAGTATGGGAGGGAGTCTCGCTGAAGCTTTCTTT
TRBV19,few,TRBJ1-5,-,CASSIVIGPQHF,TGTGCCAGTAGTATAGTCATTGGGCCCCAGCATTTT
TRBV5-1,few,TRBJ2-3,-,CASKNGGLTDTQYF,TGCGCCAGCAAAAATGGGGGACTCACAGATACGCAGTATTTT
TRBV4-2,many,TRBJ2-4,-,CASSQGGGGGIQYF,TGTGCCAGCAGCCAAGGAGGGGGAGGCGGCATTCAGTACTTC
TRBV5-6,many,TRBJ2-3,-,CASSLDYTDTQYF,TGTGCCAGCAGCTTGGACTACACAGATACGCAGTATTTT
TRBV9,many,TRBJ2-5,TRBD1,CASSATQLSGTGGTQYF,TGTGCCAGCAGCGCGACCCAACTATCGGGGACAGGTGGGACCCAGTACTTC
TRBV7-2,many,TRBJ2-5,TRBD2,CASSVHSGGAETQYF,TGTGCCAGCAGCGTACATAGCGGGGGGGCAGAGACCCAGTACTTC
TRBV3-1,-,TRBJ1-2,-,CASSQGPRADRSYGYTF,TGTGCCAGCAGCCAAGGACCCAGGGCCGATCGGTCGTATGGCTACACCTTC
TRBV20-1,many,TRBJ2-1,TRBD2,CSASPGTSGGYNEQFF,TGCAGTGCTAGCCCCGGGACTAGCGGGGGGTACAATGAGCAGTTCTTC
TRBV15,many,TRBJ2-1,-,CATSRDEVSYNEQFF,TGTGCCACCAGCAGAGATGAGGTTTCCTACAATGAGCAGTTCTTC
TRBV24-1,-,TRBJ1-1,TRBD1,CATSEGQGANTEAFF,TGTGCCACCAGTGAGGGACAGGGGGCTAACACTGAAGCTTTCTTT
TRBV10-3,many,TRBJ2-3,-,CAISDGAESTDTQYF,TGTGCCATCAGTGATGGAGCGGAGTCCACAGATACGCAGTATTTT
TRBV28,-,TRBJ1-4,-,CASHLSAEGRLFF,TGTGCCAGTCACCTGAGTGCTGAGGGGCGACTGTTTTTT
TRBV2,few,TRBJ1-5,-,CASSEGGRGNQPQHF,TGTGCCAGCAGTGAAGGTGGCAGGGGCAATCAGCCCCAGCATTTT
TRBV28,-,TRBJ2-3,-,CASSIPGRRTDTQYF,TGTGCCAGCAGTATTCCGGGACGGCGCACAGATACGCAGTATTTT
TRBV20-1,many,TRBJ1-2,-,CSATNSYGYTF,TGCAGTGCTACTAACAGCTATGGCTACACCTTC
TRBV7-6,many,TRBJ2-5,TRBD2,CASSLSGLAGGLRETQYF,TGTGCCAGCAGCTTATCGGGACTAGCGGGGGGGCTACGGGAGACCCAGTACTTC